This T cell receptor (beta chain) came from a study of blood T cell repertoires in COVID-19. Whole-study context: Collection of acute and convalescent COVID-19 samples took place in the United States, Italy and Spain. T cells, B-cell-depleted T cells, or PBMCs provided the cDNA or gDNA that served as material.

Germline CDR1 is SGHRS and CDR2 is YFSETQ. The trim removed 3 bases at V and 5 bases at J, leaving 5 bases unmatched. This CDR3 is 13 amino acids long. The protocol was immunoSEQ multiplex PCR, while the TCRdb copy is restricted to in-frame clones and leaves out a portion. Here the sample spans about 190,000 clones, about 91% being singletons. V gene TRBV5-1 combines with J gene TRBJ2-7; 7 bases fit TRBD2. Sequenced input: peripheral blood. This receptor was taken from a woman under 40 with acute or convalescent COVID-19. This chain's CDR3 is CASSWGGFNEQYF. The DNA for the CDR3 is TGCGCCAGCAGCTGGGGGGGTTTCAACGAGCAGTACTTC.